This T cell receptor (beta chain) was captured in a study of T cells in localized non-small cell lung cancer (TCRdb year 2020). Some background on the complete study: The study analyzed T cell repertoires of 236 early-stage NSCLC patients, comparing tumors and uninvolved tumor-adjacent lungs. The cohort consisted of around 250 treatment-naive NSCLC patients whose localized lung tumors had been resected. Of the NSCLC patients, about 130 were male and about a hundred were female, and the mean age was about 69 years.

As concerns this clone: It lacks a known antigen. There are no base qualities to consult, and no much larger clone falls within one base.

The immunoSEQ Assay was used to sequence TCR beta CDR3 regions from DNA. As for the original processing: T cell density was computed as TCR beta template counts normalized to usable DNA estimated by amplifying housekeeping genes. The preseqR package was used to estimate richness by extrapolating to 400,000 templates for PBMC samples and to 120,000 templates for tissue samples. Clonality was taken to be one minus Pielou's evenness. Tissue-enriched TCRs were identified through differential abundance testing performed on productive amino-acid clonotypes, with a minimum total count of 5 and an alpha of 0.1. The Jaccard Index and the Morisita Overlap Index were used to quantify repertoire overlap between compartments. GLIPH grouped TCR beta CDR3s together with public tetramer-defined viral CDR3s, and a viral motif had to include at least three viral sequences and show V-gene enrichment. In its TCRdb copy, this immuneACCESS table keeps in-frame sequences only and misses some clones. Where compared with another copy, unresolved V genes explain less than half of these, and the others have no known cause. D and trimming come from the DNA, and the V and J calls and clone size come from that table. This sample holds 65,000 to 80,000 clones; around 84% were observed only once. The ten largest clones add up to 1.3% of the sample.

At diagnosis, peripheral blood, uninvolved tumor-adjacent lung and tumor were collected and were preserved as a mix of fresh-frozen and FFPE material. For TCR repertoire profiling, the blood samples were analyzed as peripheral blood mononuclear cells. Results and caveats for the whole study, not just this receptor: Uninvolved tumor-adjacent lung showed the highest T cell clonality, higher than tumor, which suggests more focused antigenic responses in the uninvolved tumor-adjacent lung. A median of about 55 of the top 100 tumor clones were detected in paired uninvolved adjacent lung, and some 30 of these tumor clones were also found among the top 100 clones of the paired uninvolved adjacent lung. Multi-region tumor sequencing was not performed, so intratumor heterogeneity could not be excluded. Higher blood T cell density associated with longer overall survival, while higher adjacent-lung clonality associated with shorter survival. Because the study design was exploratory, TCR variables were selected using unadjusted p-values without false-discovery rate correction.

Reading the germline V gene (reference sequence) gives CDR1 SEHNR and CDR2 FQNEAQ. The CDR3 holds 15 amino acids from the cysteine to the phenylalanine. Of all the DNA, just the CDR3 is kept, 45 bases in frame from base 1. V loses 1 base, J loses 5 bases, and the germline ends lie 14 bases apart. The TCR comes from an older female donor with stage I lung adenocarcinoma. Rearrangement joined TRBV7-9 to TRBJ1-2, with the D segment identity uncertain. This specimen was peripheral blood, taken before any cancer treatment. The CDR3 region reads CASSLDEGYVYGYTF. The bases are TGTGCCAGCAGCTTAGATGAGGGATATGTTTATGGCTACACCTTC.